This T cell receptor (beta chain) came from a study of identical twins. TCRdb analysed the 5' RACE reads with MiXCR anew, one entry per CDR3 protein. The data show some 260,000 distinct CDR3 sequences, around an eighth seen once. This clonotype was seen a handful of times. What it binds is unknown. The CDR3 extends over 13 amino acids. With 5 bases removed from V and 8 bases from J, the gap between germline ends came to 15 bases. Germline V gives CDR1 MNHEY, CDR2 SVGEGT. Study-level points and caveats: In cord blood, abundant beta clonotypes had fewer insertions; memory showed no trend.

The sequenced sample was memory (CD45RO+) T cells sorted from blood. The chain uses TRBV6-2 or TRBV6-3 and TRBJ2-5; possible D gene TRBD2, 5 bases. This clonotype was sampled from a woman aged 18-35 years in good health. The CDR3 sequence is CASSRSSGATQYF. DNA for the CDR3: TGTGCCAGCAGTCGTAGCAGCGGCGCAACCCAGTACTTC.